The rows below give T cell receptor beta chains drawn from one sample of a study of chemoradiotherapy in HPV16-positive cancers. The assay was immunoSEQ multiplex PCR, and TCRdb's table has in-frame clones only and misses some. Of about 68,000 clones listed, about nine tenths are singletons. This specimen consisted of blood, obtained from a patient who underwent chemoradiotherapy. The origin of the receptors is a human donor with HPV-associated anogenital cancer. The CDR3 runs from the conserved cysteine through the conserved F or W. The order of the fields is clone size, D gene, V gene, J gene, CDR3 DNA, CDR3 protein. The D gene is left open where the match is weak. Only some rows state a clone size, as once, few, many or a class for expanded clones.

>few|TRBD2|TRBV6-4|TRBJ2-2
TGTGCCAGCAGTGTGAGCGGGGACACCGGGGAGCTGTTTTTT
CASSVSGDTGELFF
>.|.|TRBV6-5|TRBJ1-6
TGTGCCAGCAGTTACTCCGGGGGCAAGAATTCACCCCTCCACTTT
CASSYSGGKNSPLHF
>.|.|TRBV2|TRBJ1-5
TGTGCCAGCAGTATACAAACCTCGGGGCCCCAGCATTTT
CASSIQTSGPQHF
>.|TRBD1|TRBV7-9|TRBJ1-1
TGTGCCAGCAGCCCCCAAGGGAGGACAGGGAGGGCTGAAGCTTTCTTT
CASSPQGRTGRAEAFF
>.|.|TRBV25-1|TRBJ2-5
TGTGCCAGCAGCCTCAGGGGTGAAGAGACCCAGTACTTC
CASSLRGEETQYF
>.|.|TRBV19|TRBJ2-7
TGTGCCAGTAGTATAGAACACAAAGGTCCTTCCTACGAGCAGTACTTC
CASSIEHKGPSYEQYF
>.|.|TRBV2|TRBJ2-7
TGTGCCAGCAGTGAATCGGTACTAGGAGTTATCGAGCAGTACTTC
CASSESVLGVIEQYF
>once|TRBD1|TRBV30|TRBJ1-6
TGTGCCTGGTACCGGGACAGGGGGGACCCACCCCTCCACTTT
CAWYRDRGDPPLHF
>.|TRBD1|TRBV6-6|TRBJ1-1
TGTGCCAGCAGTTATGACAGGGGAGGGGGAACTGAAGCTTTCTTT
CASSYDRGGGTEAFF
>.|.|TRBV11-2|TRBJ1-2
TGTGCCAGCAGCTTAGGTGCCCTAAACTATGGCTACACCTTC
CASSLGALNYGYTF
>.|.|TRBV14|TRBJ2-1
TGTGCCAGCAGCCAAGATGTGGGGTCGCAGTTCTTC
CASSQDVGSQFF
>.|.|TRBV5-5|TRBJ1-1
TGTGCCAGCAGCTTGGGATTCGGGGTTACTGAAGCTTTCTTT
CASSLGFGVTEAFF
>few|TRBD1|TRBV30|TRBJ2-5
TGTGCCTGGAGTGTTTCTAACAGGGGTACCCAGTACTTC
CAWSVSNRGTQYF
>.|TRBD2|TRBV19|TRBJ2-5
TGTGCCAGTAGTCTGGGACTAGCGGGAGTCGGAGAGACCCAGTACTTC
CASSLGLAGVGETQYF
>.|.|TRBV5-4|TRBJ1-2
TGTGCCAGCAGCTTGGAGACTATCGGTAGTGGCTACACCTTC
CASSLETIGSGYTF
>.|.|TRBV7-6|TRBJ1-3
TGTGCCAGCAGCTTAAGCCGGGGGCAGGGAAACACCATATATTTT
CASSLSRGQGNTIYF
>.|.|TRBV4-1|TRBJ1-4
TGCGCCAGCAGCCCGTGGTCGCAGCTATATAATGAAAAACTGTTTTTT
CASSPWSQLYNEKLFF
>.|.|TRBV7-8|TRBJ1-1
TGTGCCAGCAGCTTCCGGGGGCATACGAGTAACACTGAAGCTTTCTTT
CASSFRGHTSNTEAFF
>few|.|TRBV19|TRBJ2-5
TGTGCCAGTAGTATTACGATAGCGGCCCAAGAGACCCAGTACTTC
CASSITIAAQETQYF
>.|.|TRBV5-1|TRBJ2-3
TGCGCCAGCAGCTTGGAGGGGGGCACAGATACGCAGTATTTT
CASSLEGGTDTQYF
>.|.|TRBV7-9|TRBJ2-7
TGTGCCAGCAGAAAGGAGGAGTTCTCCTACGAGCAGTACTTC
CASRKEEFSYEQYF
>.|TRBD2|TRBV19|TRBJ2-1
TGTGCCAGTAGTCCTGAGACCGGGACTAGCGGGGAGCAGTTCTTC
CASSPETGTSGEQFF
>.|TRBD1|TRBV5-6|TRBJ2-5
TGTGCCAGCAGCTCGGGACAGGGGGCAAGGGAGACCCAGTACTTC
CASSSGQGARETQYF
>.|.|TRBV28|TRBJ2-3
TGTGCCAGCAGTCACGACTACGGGGCAGATACGCAGTATTTT
CASSHDYGADTQYF
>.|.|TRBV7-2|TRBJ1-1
TGTGCCAGCAGCTTGGTTCGGGAGGGCACTGAAGCTTTCTTT
CASSLVREGTEAFF
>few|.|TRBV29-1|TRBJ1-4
TGCAGCGTTCGAGGGGCAACTAATGAAAAACTGTTTTTT
CSVRGATNEKLFF
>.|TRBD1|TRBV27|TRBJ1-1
TGTGCCAGCAGGGACAGGGCATATGAAGCTTTCTTT
CASRDRAYEAFF
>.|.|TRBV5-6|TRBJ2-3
TGTGCCAGCAGCTTGGTTTATACGCAGTATTTT
CASSLVYTQYF
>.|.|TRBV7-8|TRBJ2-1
TGTGCCAGCAGCTTACTGAACGCCGGGACCAACAATGAGCAGTTCTTC
CASSLLNAGTNNEQFF
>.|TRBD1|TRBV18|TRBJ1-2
TGTGCCAGTGATGGCGGGACAGGGGACTCCTTCTATGGCTACACCTTC
CASDGGTGDSFYGYTF
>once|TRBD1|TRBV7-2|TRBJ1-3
TGTGCCAGCAGCTTGGACAGGGCTAGAAACACCATATATTTT
CASSLDRARNTIYF
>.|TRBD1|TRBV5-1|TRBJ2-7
TGCGCCAGCAGCTTGGGGACAGGGGGTCACGAGCAGTACTTC
CASSLGTGGHEQYF
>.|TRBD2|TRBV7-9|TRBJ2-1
TGTGCCAGCACCCCCCCCCGGGCTAGCGGGAGCGATGAGCAGTTCTTC
CASTPPRASGSDEQFF
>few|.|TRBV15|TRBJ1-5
TGTGCCACCAGAAGACAGTCTCACAATCAGCCCCAGCATTTT
CATRRQSHNQPQHF
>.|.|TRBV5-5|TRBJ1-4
TGTGCCAGCAGCTTGGGGACACGGCTAGGCGAAAAACTGTTTTTT
CASSLGTRLGEKLFF
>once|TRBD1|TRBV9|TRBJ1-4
TGTGCCAGCAGCGTAGGTGGGGGACAGGGAAATGAAAAACTGTTTTTT
CASSVGGGQGNEKLFF
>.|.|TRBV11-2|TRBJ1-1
TGTGCCAGCACCCCGGGCGGGTTCTCGGAGCTTTTCTTT
CASTPGGFSELFF
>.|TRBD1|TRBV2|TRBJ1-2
TGTGCCAGCAGTGAATCGAAGACAGGGGTGGGTGGCTACACCTTC
CASSESKTGVGGYTF
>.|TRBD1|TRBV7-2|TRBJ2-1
TGCGCCAGCAGCTTACTCGGGACAGGATTGCATGAGCAGTTCTTC
CASSLLGTGLHEQFF
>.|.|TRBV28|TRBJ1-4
TGTGCCAGCAGTACCCCTGAGAGGGGATTGCCTGAAAAACTGTTTTTT
CASSTPERGLPEKLFF
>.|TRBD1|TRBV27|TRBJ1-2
TGTGCCAGCAGTTTCAGGGGGCCCCTGAATGGCTACACCTTC
CASSFRGPLNGYTF
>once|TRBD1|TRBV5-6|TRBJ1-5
TGTGCCAGCACCATACAGGGGCAGCCCCAGCATTTT
CASTIQGQPQHF
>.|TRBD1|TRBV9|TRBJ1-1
TGTGCCAGCAGCCTCTCCGGACAGGGTGCTGAAGCTTTCTTT
CASSLSGQGAEAFF
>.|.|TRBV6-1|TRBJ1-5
TGTGCCAGCAGTTCGGGGAGCAATCAGCCCCAGCATTTT
CASSSGSNQPQHF
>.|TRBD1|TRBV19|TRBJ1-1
TGTGCCAGTAGGTCGGGACAGCAGAACACTGAAGCTTTCTTT
CASRSGQQNTEAFF
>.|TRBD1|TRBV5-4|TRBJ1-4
TGTGCCAGCAGCTACCCCGGGACAGGGAATGAAAAACTGTTTTTT
CASSYPGTGNEKLFF
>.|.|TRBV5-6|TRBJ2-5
TGTGCCAGCAGCTGGGGCCAAGAGACCCAGTACTTC
CASSWGQETQYF
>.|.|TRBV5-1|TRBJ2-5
TGCGCCAGCAGCATAGGGGCAGGGAAACAAGAGACCCAGTACTTC
CASSIGAGKQETQYF
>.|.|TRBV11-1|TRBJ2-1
TGTGCCAGCAGCTACGGGACAAGGGTTAGCTCCTACAATGAGCAGTTCTTC
CASSYGTRVSSYNEQFF
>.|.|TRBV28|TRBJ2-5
.
CASSSSVPTGEFQETQYF
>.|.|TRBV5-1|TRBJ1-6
TGCGCCAGCAGCTTGGAGGAGGGAAACAGCAATTCACCCCTCCACTTT
CASSLEEGNSNSPLHF
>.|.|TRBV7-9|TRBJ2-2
TGTGCCAGCAGCTTGGGTACCGGGGAGCTGTTTTTT
CASSLGTGELFF
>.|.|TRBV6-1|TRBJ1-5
TGTGCCAGCAGGGTAGCGAGCAATCAGCCCCAGCATTTT
CASRVASNQPQHF
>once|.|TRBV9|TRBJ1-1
TGTGCCAGCAGAGGGTGGTCGCGCACTGAAGCTTTCTTT
CASRGWSRTEAFF
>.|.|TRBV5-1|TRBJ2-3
TGCGCCAGCAGCGGCGGCAGGGCTTCCAGCACAGATACGCAGTATTTT
CASSGGRASSTDTQYF
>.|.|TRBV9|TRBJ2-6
TGTGCCAGCAGCGAGAGAGTCTCTGGGGCCAACGTCCTGACTTTC
CASSERVSGANVLTF
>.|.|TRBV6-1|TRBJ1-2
TGTGCCAGCAGTGAAGCGCGGACGGCGAGTTATGGCTACACCTTC
CASSEARTASYGYTF
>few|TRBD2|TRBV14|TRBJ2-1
TGTGCCAGCAGCCCAGATCTAGCGGGAGGCCACAATGAGCAGTTCTTC
CASSPDLAGGHNEQFF
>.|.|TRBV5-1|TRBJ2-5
TGCGCCAGCAGCGCCGGGAACAGGGCAGAGACCCAGTACTTC
CASSAGNRAETQYF
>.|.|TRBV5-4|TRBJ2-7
TGTGCCAGCAGCTTGGCCGGGCGGAACAGACAAGCCTACGAGCAGTACTTC
CASSLAGRNRQAYEQYF